This T cell receptor beta chain was captured in a study of CXCR3-negative and CXCR3-positive naive CD8 T cells. The CDR3 contains 12 residues. The germline V gene encodes CDR1 SQVTM and CDR2 ANQGSEA. Overall study findings and caveats: Naive subsets had comparable surface CD5; TCR strength was inferred from TRB CDR3 properties. Researchers reported similar TRBV-TRBJ usage in naive CXCR3-negative and CXCR3-positive cells, though memory differed.

Naive CD8+ T cells were CD45RO-CCR7+CD27+CD95-. Worth noting for this clonotype: What it binds is unknown.

The TRB cDNA libraries were prepared by 5' RACE with UMI labels. Each CDR3 protein gets one entry in TCRdb, which reprocessed the 5' RACE reads and gives no DNA. This listing includes about 8,000 distinct CDR3 sequences. The sequence was collected from a human donor in good health. Some clones in this sample may be carry-over from other donors' samples. The sample was naive CXCR3- CD8+ T cells from blood. The subset is: CD45RO-CCR7+CD27+CD95- naive CD8+ T cells lacking CXCR3 (TNR3-). The V call is TRBV29-1, the J call TRBJ2-7. CDR3 sequence: CSVVQSSYEQYF.